This entry describes one T cell receptor (beta chain). The source of the sample is a study of control samples from healthy donors and cancer patients. From germline, CDR1 is SGHTA and CDR2 FQGNSA. V gave up 5 bases and J gave up 3 bases; unmatched junction bases: 5. CDR3 length: 14 amino acids. Only in-frame clones appear in the TCRdb table, and some are missing; sequencing was by immunoSEQ multiplex PCR. The table includes about 120,000 clones, roughly nine tenths detected once. Sequenced: blood. The receptor was isolated from a man younger than 30 in good health. The chain links TRBV7-2 to TRBJ2-7, with TRBD2 matching over 9 bases. CDR3 in amino acids: CASSMIAGDYEQYF. Written as DNA, the CDR3 is TGTGCCAGCAGCATGATAGCGGGAGACTACGAGCAGTACTTC.